Following are 27 T cell receptor beta chains from one sample sequenced in a study of shared clonotypes between healthy human individuals. The repertoire was sequenced with immunoSEQ multiplex PCR; TCRdb's copy has only in-frame clones and lacks some. The sample includes approximately 2,300,000 clones, under 95% seen only once; the top ten take 0.37%. Sequenced: naive CD4+ T cells from PBMCs. Described subset: CD45RA+ positively selected. The receptors shown here come from a man aged 18 to 29 in good health. Some clones in this sample may be carry-over from other donors' samples.

The count of this clone is one. The same CDR3 can be traced to other DNA sequences in this sample. The J gene is TRBJ1-1, the V gene TRBV28; possibly TRBD1 for D (6 bases). With 3 bases removed from V and 1 base from J, the gap between germline ends came to 12 bases. Germline V gives CDR1 MDHEN, CDR2 SYDVKM. The length of the CDR3 is 15 residues. The CDR3 nucleotides are TGTGCCAGCAGTTTGGGGGGCGCGGGGAACACTGAAGCTTTCTTT. Protein sequence: CASSLGGAGNTEAFF. Supplemented by reference TRBV28 and TRBJ1-1, the full variable domain reads DVKVTQSSRYLVKRTGEKVFLECVQDMDHENMFWYRQDPGLGLRLIYFSYDVKMKEKGDIPEGYSVSREKKERFSLILESASTNQTSMYLCASSLGGAGNTEAFFGQGTRLTVV.

The chain links TRBV5-1 to TRBJ2-7, with D possibly matching TRBD1 (5 bases). The CDR3 consists of 15 residues. Germline V gives CDR1 SGHRS, CDR2 YFSETQ. V dropped 0 bases and J dropped 4 bases, with 14 bases sitting between them. The CDR3 spells CASSLAADILYEQYF. The CDR3 nucleotides read TGCGCCAGCAGCTTGGCTGCGGACATCTTGTACGAGCAGTACTTC.

The chain has TRBV18 and TRBJ1-1; no reliable D call. Germline CDR1 is KGHSH and CDR2 is LQKENI. CDR3 length equals 13 residues. V was pared by 0 bases and J by 9 bases, with 11 bases between. DNA of the CDR3: TGTGCCAGCTCACCACCGTCTGGTAGCAAAGCTTTCTTT. It translates to CASSPPSGSKAFF.

This rearrangement joins TRBV7-2 to TRBJ2-1; TRBD2 might be the D (6 bases). Trimming stripped 5 bases from V and 1 base from J, with 12 bases between. Germline CDR1 and CDR2: SGHTA and FQGNSA. CDR3 length: 15 residues. CDR3: CASSPLGGSYNEQFF. The CDR3 DNA reads TGTGCCAGCAGCCCCCTGGGGGGTTCCTACAATGAGCAGTTCTTC.

V gene TRBV2 combines with J gene TRBJ2-7; 9 positions match TRBD2. Germline V gene data show CDR1 as SNHLY and CDR2 as FYNNEI. V lost 5 bases, J lost 0 bases, and 5 bases stayed unmatched. There are 15 residues in the CDR3. The CDR3 sequence is CASSREREDSYEQYF. The DNA of the CDR3 is TGTGCCAGCAGTAGAGAGCGGGAGGACTCCTACGAGCAGTACTTC.

CDR3 bases: TGTGCCAGCAGTGACACCCACAATGAGCAGTTCTTC. It translates to CASSDTHNEQFF. J is TRBJ2-1 and V is TRBV6-1, with D uncertain. The CDR3 spans 12 residues. Germline V gene data show CDR1 as MNHNS and CDR2 as SASEGT. Trimming pared 3 bases from V and 5 bases from J, leaving 5 bases between.

The chain uses TRBV19 and TRBJ2-1; TRBD2 matches at 11 bases. CDR1 and CDR2 from the germline V gene are LNHDA and SQIVND (reference sequence). The CDR3 runs to 16 residues. V shed 5 bases and J 3 bases; nucleotides not matched to a gene: 6. The DNA for the CDR3 is TGTGCCAGTAGTCCAACTAGCGGGAGTAACTACAATGAGCAGTTCTTC. Encoded protein: CASSPTSGSNYNEQFF.

This clone appeared a single time. The rearrangement links TRBV21-1 to TRBJ2-7. TRBV21-1 is classified as a pseudogene. The length of the CDR3 is 18 residues. In nucleotides, the CDR3 is TGTGCCAGCAGCAAAGCTCCCTGGGTCCCTCGTAGCTCCTACGAGCAGTACTTC. Its translation: CASSKAPWVPRSSYEQYF.

The rearrangement uses TRBV6-1 and TRBJ2-3; weak D call: TRBD2 (6 bases). Germline V gene sequence: CDR1 MNHNS, CDR2 SASEGT. V dropped 4 bases and J dropped 5 bases, with 19 bases sitting between them. The CDR3 covers 16 residues. The CDR3 DNA follows: TGTGCCAGCAGTGTTCGTGGGGACTCACATCAAGATACGCAGTATTTT. Translated: CASSVRGDSHQDTQYF.

This chain uses TRBV5-6 with TRBJ2-5; 14 nucleotides match TRBD2. Germline assignment: CDR1 SGHDT and CDR2 YYEEEE. V was pared by 4 bases and J by 5 bases, with 7 bases of the junction left unmatched. CDR3 size: 16 residues. CDR3 protein: CASSGTRLAGGETQYF. CDR3 DNA sequence: TGTGCCAGCAGCGGAACACGACTAGCGGGAGGGGAGACCCAGTACTTC. The entire variable domain, with the rest obtained from reference TRBV5-6 and TRBJ2-5, is as follows: DAGVTQSPTHLIKTRGQQVTLRCSPKSGHDTVSWYQQALGQGPQFIFQYYEEEERQRGNFPDRFSGHQFPNYSSELNVNALLLGDSALYLCASSGTRLAGGETQYFGPGTRLLVL.

V is TRBV5-4 and J is TRBJ2-2; D remains unclear. This CDR3 spans 15 amino acids. Germline CDR1 and CDR2: SGHNT and YYREEE (reference sequence). Trimming shortened V by 4 bases and J by 0 bases, and 10 bases separated the two germline ends. CDR3 DNA sequence: TGTGCCAGCAGCCCAAAAACAGCGAACACCGGGGAGCTGTTTTTT. It encodes CASSPKTANTGELFF.

The chain has TRBV11-2 and TRBJ1-5; perhaps TRBD1 as D (5 bases). The CDR3 extends over 13 amino acids. Germline CDR1 and CDR2: SGHAT and FQNNGV. The V and J ends lost 4 bases and 6 bases respectively, with 10 bases between them. CDR3 protein: CASSWGLRQPQHF. CDR3 in DNA: TGTGCCAGCAGCTGGGGGTTGCGTCAGCCCCAGCATTTT.

This clone showed up just once. The chain is built from TRBV5-1 and TRBJ2-2, with D hard to call. This CDR3 is built from 12 residues. V was cut by 4 bases and J by 7 bases, with 8 bases left in between. CDR1 and CDR2 from the germline V gene are SGHRS and YFSETQ. The CDR3 DNA reads as TGCGCCAGCAGCATTGACCGCGGGGAGCTGTTTTTT. It encodes CASSIDRGELFF.

About this clone: This same CDR3 is encoded by further DNA sequences in the sample. This chain joins TRBV28 and TRBJ2-5; perhaps TRBD1 as D (5 bases). Germline V gene sequence: CDR1 MDHEN, CDR2 SYDVKM. The CDR3 totals 13 residues. Trimming pared 3 bases from V and 2 bases from J, leaving 7 bases between. The CDR3 nucleotides read TGTGCCAGCAGTTTTTCAGGGCAAGAGACCCAGTACTTC. This gives the protein CASSFSGQETQYF.

This rearrangement joins TRBV7-9 to TRBJ2-1, with D maybe TRBD2 (7 bases). There are 17 residues in the CDR3. V was pared by 3 bases and J by 1 base, with 16 bases between. Per the germline V gene, CDR1 is SEHNR and CDR2 is FQNEAQ (reference sequence). CDR3 bases: TGTGCCAGCAGCTTGGGGGGCGGGAGCCCATCCTACAATGAGCAGTTCTTC. Its translation is CASSLGGGSPSYNEQFF.

This clone was seen a handful of times. Other DNA sequences in the sample encode the same CDR3. The chain joins TRBV19 to TRBJ1-2, with D perhaps matching TRBD1 (5 bases). Trimming took 1 base from V and 3 from J, leaving 6 bases between them. Germline V lookup: CDR1 LNHDA, CDR2 SQIVND (reference sequence). The CDR3 totals 13 residues. The CDR3 reads CASSIGQYYGYTF. The CDR3 DNA reads TGTGCCAGTAGTATAGGACAGTACTATGGCTACACCTTC.

The gene calls are TRBV9 and TRBJ2-1; 12 bases match TRBD2. Germline V gene data show CDR1 as SGDLS and CDR2 as YYNGEE. V gave up 3 bases and J gave up 8 bases; unmatched junction bases: 6. The CDR3 covers 15 residues. The DNA for the CDR3 is TGTGCCAGCAGCGCGACTAGCGGGAGTACGGATGAGCAGTTCTTC. Translating it yields CASSATSGSTDEQFF. The full variable domain, its missing parts supplied by reference TRBV9 and TRBJ2-1, is DSGVTQTPKHLITATGQRVTLRCSPRSGDLSVYWYQQSLDQGLQFLIQYYNGEERAKGNILERFSAQQFPDLHSELNLSSLELGDSALYFCASSATSGSTDEQFFGPGTRLTVL.

The V gene is TRBV6-6, the J gene TRBJ1-2; the D is unclear. V lost 0 bases to trimming and J lost 4 bases, with 9 bases between them. This CDR3 has 14 residues. Germline values: CDR1 MNHNY, CDR2 SVGAGI (reference sequence). The CDR3 region is CASSYSIGIYGYTF. CDR3 DNA: TGTGCCAGCAGTTACTCGATAGGGATCTATGGCTACACCTTC.

The rearrangement uses TRBV10-3 and TRBJ1-1, with D perhaps matching TRBD1 (5 bases). Trimming took off 1 base at V and 4 bases at J, with 13 bases between the two ends. CDR3 length: 15 residues. CDR1 is ENHRY and CDR2 is SYGVKD in the germline V gene. CDR3 loop: CAISEFPNGGTEAFF. The CDR3 nucleotides are TGTGCCATCAGTGAGTTCCCTAACGGGGGCACTGAAGCTTTCTTT.

The chain is built from TRBV10-2 and TRBJ2-1, with 10 nucleotides matching TRBD2. J lost 0 bases, V lost 4 bases, and 12 bases had no gene match. Germline V gives CDR1 WSHSY, CDR2 SAAADI. CDR3 length equals 19 residues. The CDR3 here is CASSVPLAGRTSSYNEQFF. The CDR3 nucleotides are TGCGCCAGCAGTGTACCACTAGCGGGGCGAACAAGCTCCTACAATGAGCAGTTCTTC.

Only one count was recorded for this clone. This chain connects TRBV11-2 to TRBJ2-7, with TRBD2 identical over 10 bases. V shed 5 bases, J shed 2 bases, and the junction held 6 bases outside the gene matches. Looked up from germline, CDR1 is SGHAT and CDR2 is FQNNGV. The CDR3 spans 15 residues. The CDR3: CASSQLAGRPYEQYF. CDR3 in DNA: TGTGCCAGCAGCCAACTAGCGGGGAGGCCCTACGAGCAGTACTTC. The entire variable domain, with the rest obtained from reference TRBV11-2 and TRBJ2-7, is as follows: EAGVAQSPRYKIIEKRQSVAFWCNPISGHATLYWYQQILGQGPKLLIQFQNNGVVDDSQLPKDRFSAERLKGVDSTLKIQPAKLEDSAVYLCASSQLAGRPYEQYFGPGTRLTVT.

The V and J genes are TRBV5-1 and TRBJ2-3; no firm D call. With 5 bases removed from V and 0 bases from J, the gap between germline ends came to 10 bases. Germline CDR1 reads SGHRS; CDR2 reads YFSETQ. The CDR3 runs to 14 residues. The CDR3 protein is CASRRQSSTDTQYF. CDR3 bases: TGCGCCAGCAGAAGACAATCTAGCACAGATACGCAGTATTTT.

This clone has only one observation. This rearrangement joins TRBV7-8 to TRBJ2-1; D may be TRBD2 (6 bases). The CDR3 contains 14 residues. Trimming removed 3 bases at V and 8 bases at J, with 14 bases between. The germline gives CDR1 SGHVS, CDR2 FQNEAQ. CDR3: CASSFEWDSHEQFF. CDR3 sequence (DNA): TGTGCCAGCAGCTTCGAATGGGACTCTCATGAGCAGTTCTTC.

The J gene is TRBJ2-1, the V gene TRBV5-1; 9 positions agree with TRBD1. The CDR3 is 15 amino acids. Per germline, CDR1 SGHRS and CDR2 YFSETQ. Germline trimming cut 4 bases from V and 6 bases from J; bases unmatched to any gene: 8. The CDR3 here is CASSVGQGESNEQFF. The CDR3, as DNA: TGCGCCAGCAGCGTGGGACAGGGTGAGTCCAATGAGCAGTTCTTC.

The chain carries TRBV5-5 and TRBJ1-2; maybe TRBD1 (5 bases). Germline CDR1 is SGHKS and CDR2 is YYEKEE (reference sequence). The V end lost 4 bases, the J end lost 4 bases, and 11 bases lay between the germline ends. The CDR3 length is 13 residues. The CDR3 DNA reads TGTGCCAGCAGCACAGGAACGGGCTATGGCTACACCTTC. Amino acids: CASSTGTGYGYTF.

The chain couples TRBV5-4 to TRBJ1-6; no reliable D call. Germline loops: CDR1 SGHNT, CDR2 YYREEE (reference sequence). The CDR3 loop spans 12 amino acids. The ends were cut back, 2 bases at V and 7 bases at J, with 4 bases in the middle. CDR3 sequence (DNA): TGTGCCAGCAGCTTATTAAATTCACCCCTCCACTTT. Translating gives CASSLLNSPLHF.

The V and J genes are TRBV18 and TRBJ1-5; D gene uncertain. V shed 4 bases and J shed 7 bases, with 14 bases lying between them. CDR1 KGHSH and CDR2 LQKENI come from the germline V gene. CDR3 length: 14 residues. For the CDR3, the DNA is TGTGCCAGCTCACATTCAAGGGTTGAACAGCCCCAGCATTTT. This sequence encodes CASSHSRVEQPQHF.